This T cell receptor (beta chain) emerged from a study of blood T cell repertoires in COVID-19 (dated by TCRdb to 2020 to 2022). Study-wide context: Samples covering the acute and convalescent phases of COVID-19 were provided by collaborators in the United States, Italy and Spain. The material from the prospective study consisted of cDNA or gDNA derived from T cells, B-cell-depleted T cells, or PBMCs. Subjects who had been exposed to COVID-19, were actively infected with it, or had recovered from it provided the deeply sampled blood TCRbeta repertoires that made up the dataset. The repertoires were made available in a free public database intended to serve as a resource for research on the immune response to SARS-CoV-2. Samples were obtained from the ongoing ImmuneRACE study (first 160 participants) and from about 1,300 subjects provided by 6 global collaborators. A de-identified subject ID, COVID-19 status, age in years and sex were almost always included in the sample metadata. HLA class I and class II types, where available, came from metadata supplied by the sample provider rather than from assay-based typing. Broader findings and caveats from the paper: How much clinical and demographic metadata was included differed by source and by participant, and the metadata was provided uncurated.

The CDR3 covers 16 residues, taking in both the cysteine and the phenylalanine. The sequence is cut down to CDR3 DNA, 48 bases in frame from base 1. CDR1 and CDR2 are read off the germline V gene as SGHDT and YYEEEE. After removal of 4 bases from V and 4 bases from J, the junction retains 9 bases not matched to a gene. TCRbeta CDR3 regions were amplified from genomic DNA using the immunoSEQ Assay, a bias-controlled multiplex PCR. In the original analysis: Within the assay, amplification of reference gene primers was used to estimate how many nucleated cells each sample contained. Sequence reads were collapsed and filtered to measure the absolute abundance of every unique TCRbeta CDR3 rearrangement. For each sample, productive Simpson clonality was calculated by taking the square root of Simpson's diversity index across productive rearrangements. TCRdb retrieved this table from immuneACCESS and kept in-frame rearrangements only. Not all clones are present; in checked studies, unresolved V genes account for under half, and no reason is known for the remainder. The DNA gave D and trimming, while V, J and clone size come from that table. The sample table records around 150,000 clones; 80% to 95% of these occur just once. The ten largest clonotypes hold approximately 4.8% of the sample.

On this clone itself: What antigen it recognizes has not been identified. No base quality information exists; no much larger clone differs at one position.

One collaborating source in Seattle enrolled patients during active infection and followed them longitudinally through the course of disease. Collaborating institutions collected whole blood in K2EDTA tubes following their own protocols. Collaborator samples were shipped for TCRbeta analysis as frozen whole blood, isolated PBMCs, or DNA extracted from either sample type. The sequence came from a man younger than 45 with COVID-19, enrolled during active disease. Sequenced sample: peripheral blood. The chain couples TRBV5-6 to TRBJ2-2; TRBD2 lines up with 8 middle nucleotides. CDR3 reads: CASSRPGTSPTGELFF. The DNA reads TGTGCCAGCAGCAGACCCGGGACTAGTCCCACCGGGGAGCTGTTTTTT.